This T cell receptor beta chain comes out of a study of human T cells and chemical hapten exposure. Study in general: All patients underwent weekly scalp dosing with diphenylcyclopropenone for the full roughly 25-week study. Whole-study findings and limits: Expanded TCRs grouped into significantly more large CDR3 similarity clusters than controls produced.

The sample's time point: patch test 1, 2 weeks after DPC sensitization. Treatment: therapeutic diphenylcyclopropenone sensitization with weekly scalp DPC. TCRdb reprocessed the RACE reads via MiXCR and lists one record per CDR3 protein. The sample holds some 340,000 distinct CDR3 sequences, 5.5% to 8% seen once. Concerning this clonotype itself: What it binds is not known.

Germline CDR1 reads SQVTM; CDR2 reads ANQGSEA. V was pared by 6 bases and J by 2 bases, with 9 bases of the junction left unmatched. The CDR3 spans 14 residues. The sample consisted of whole blood, taken in connection with sensitization to the hapten diphenylcyclopropenone (DPC). This TCR derives from a woman aged 18-29 years with alopecia areata. Some clones in this sample may be carry-over from other donors' samples. The rearrangement links TRBV29-1 to TRBJ1-2; 7 bases match TRBD1. The CDR3 DNA reads as TGCAGCGTGATGGGGACAGATGAAAACTATGGCTACACCTTC. This encodes CSVMGTDENYGYTF.